This T cell receptor beta chain appears in the sequencing data of a study of response to subunit inactivated influenza vaccine. The CDR3 spans 16 residues. The germline gives CDR1 MDHEN, CDR2 SYDVKM. V gave up 4 bases and J gave up 0 bases, with 13 bases separating them. TCRdb processed the RT-PCR reads anew with MiXCR; each CDR3 protein has one entry. The profile shows under 950,000 distinct CDR3 sequences, 21% of them singletons. This clonotype occurred a few times. No antigen is known for it. The study's findings and limits: Every seasonal influenza vaccination brings in few new T cells, the authors suggested.

The chain combines TRBV28 with TRBJ2-1; D gene unclear. This receptor was taken from a man aged 45 to 65 who received an inactivated influenza vaccine. The material sequenced was PBMCs from blood, taken more than 4 days after vaccination. As DNA, the CDR3 is TGTGCCAGCAGTTCTCGGACCCCCAGCTCCTACAATGAGCAGTTCTTC. Its translation: CASSSRTPSSYNEQFF.